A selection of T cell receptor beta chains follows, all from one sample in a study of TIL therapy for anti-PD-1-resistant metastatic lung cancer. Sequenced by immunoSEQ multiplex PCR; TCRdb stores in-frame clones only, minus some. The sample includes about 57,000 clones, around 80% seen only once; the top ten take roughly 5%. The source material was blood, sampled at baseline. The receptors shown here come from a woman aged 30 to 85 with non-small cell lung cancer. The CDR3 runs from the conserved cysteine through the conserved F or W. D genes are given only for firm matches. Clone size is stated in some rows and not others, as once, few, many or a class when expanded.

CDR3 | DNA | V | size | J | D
CASSYRVGVQPQHF | TGTGCCAGCAGTTACAGGGTAGGGGTTCAGCCCCAGCATTTT | TRBV28 | NA | TRBJ1-5 | NA
CARWTGGTSGANVLTF | TGTGCCAGATGGACAGGGGGAACCTCTGGGGCCAACGTCCTGACTTTC | TRBV19 | NA | TRBJ2-6 | TRBD1
CASSRQQTPGEQYF | TGCGCCAGCAGCCGACAACAAACCCCGGGGGAGCAGTACTTC | TRBV5-1 | few | TRBJ2-7 | NA
CASRLGGQEAFF | TGTGCCAGCAGACTTGGGGGACAAGAAGCTTTCTTT | TRBV11-2 | few | TRBJ1-1 | NA
CASSQDRANTGELFF | TGCGCCAGCAGCCAAGATCGGGCGAACACCGGGGAGCTGTTTTTT | TRBV4-3 | NA | TRBJ2-2 | NA
CSVRFGQGDGYTF | TGCAGCGTTCGATTCGGACAGGGGGATGGCTACACCTTC | TRBV29-1 | NA | TRBJ1-2 | TRBD1
CAWSVLDDQPQHF | TGTGCCTGGAGTGTACTGGATGATCAGCCCCAGCATTTT | TRBV30 | few | TRBJ1-5 | NA
CASSLVLGLGGQAFF | TGTGCCAGCAGCTTAGTACTTGGTTTGGGGGGACAGGCTTTCTTT | TRBV7-8 | NA | TRBJ1-1 | TRBD1
CASSALGGVSGNTIYF | TGTGCCAGCAGCGCCCTCGGGGGGGTCTCTGGAAACACCATATATTTT | TRBV9 | NA | TRBJ1-3 | NA
CASSVTFYGYTF | TGTGCCAGCAGTGTAACGTTTTATGGCTACACCTTC | TRBV2 | NA | TRBJ1-2 | NA
CASHGGTGTYGYTF | TGTGCCAGCCATGGCGGGACAGGGACCTATGGCTACACCTTC | TRBV19 | NA | TRBJ1-2 | TRBD1
CASSTGIYNEQFF | TGTGCCAGCAGCACAGGGATCTACAATGAGCAGTTCTTC | TRBV11-3 | NA | TRBJ2-1 | NA
CASSLFSYEQYF | TGTGCCAGCAGCTTGTTCAGCTACGAGCAGTACTTC | TRBV5-4 | NA | TRBJ2-7 | NA
CASSESRLLSDTQYF | TGCGCCAGCAGTGAGTCGAGATTATTATCGGATACGCAGTATTTT | TRBV10-1 | NA | TRBJ2-3 | NA
CASSPGQGVEPLHF | TGTGCCAGCAGCCCGGGACAGGGGGTGGAGCCCCTCCACTTT | TRBV5-4 | NA | TRBJ1-6 | TRBD1
CASSLSRPGGYGYTF | TGTGCCAGCAGTTTATCTCGCCCGGGAGGGTATGGCTACACCTTC | TRBV28 | NA | TRBJ1-2 | NA
CASSRGQGNTEAFF | TGCGCCAGCAGCCGGGGACAGGGGAACACTGAAGCTTTCTTT | TRBV5-1 | NA | TRBJ1-1 | TRBD1
CASSSWTGGMGQPQHF | TGTGCCAGCAGTTCTTGGACAGGGGGTATGGGTCAGCCCCAGCATTTT | TRBV28 | NA | TRBJ1-5 | TRBD1
CASARLMNTEAFF | TGTGCCAGCGCCAGGCTCATGAACACTGAAGCTTTCTTT | TRBV9 | NA | TRBJ1-1 | NA
CASPPGSAGEVETQYF | TGTGCCAGCCCCCCGGGAAGCGCGGGGGAGGTTGAGACCCAGTACTTC | TRBV2 | NA | TRBJ2-5 | TRBD2
CASSRTDGNTIYF | TGTGCCAGCAGTCGGACTGATGGAAACACCATATATTTT | TRBV6-1 | NA | TRBJ1-3 | NA
CACSHRTRNTGELFF | TGTGCCTGTTCTCACCGTACTAGAAACACCGGGGAGCTGTTTTTT | TRBV30 | once | TRBJ2-2 | NA
CSRGLHNEQFF | TGCAGTCGGGGACTCCACAATGAGCAGTTCTTC | TRBV20-1 | NA | TRBJ2-1 | NA
CSAFKPWEQFF | TGCAGTGCTTTCAAGCCTTGGGAGCAGTTCTTC | TRBV20-1 | NA | TRBJ2-1 | NA
CASTSTGNYGYTF | TGTGCCAGCACCTCTACAGGGAACTATGGCTACACCTTC | TRBV11-2 | few | TRBJ1-2 | NA
CASSQLRGPLYNSPLHF | TGCGCCAGCAGCCAGCTCAGGGGGCCCCTCTATAATTCACCCCTCCACTTT | TRBV4-1 | NA | TRBJ1-6 | TRBD1
CSAYPGYGYTF | TGCAGTGCCTATCCAGGGTATGGCTACACCTTC | TRBV20-1 | NA | TRBJ1-2 | NA
CASSLVVNGELFF | TGTGCCAGCAGCTTAGTAGTCAACGGGGAGCTGTTTTTT | TRBV7-6 | NA | TRBJ2-2 | NA
CASSGGIRGYEQYF | TGTGCCAGCAGTGGGGGGATAAGGGGATACGAGCAGTACTTC | TRBV25-1 | NA | TRBJ2-7 | NA
CAWSVGGGATDTQYF | TGTGCCTGGAGTGTTGGCGGGGGGGCCACAGATACGCAGTATTTT | TRBV30 | NA | TRBJ2-3 | TRBD2
CASSLDYDTDTQYF | TGTGCCAGCAGCTTAGATTACGACACAGATACGCAGTATTTT | TRBV7-9 | NA | TRBJ2-3 | NA
CASSDGRQGITEAFF | TGTGCCAGCAGTGATGGGAGACAGGGGATCACTGAAGCTTTCTTT | TRBV6-1 | NA | TRBJ1-1 | TRBD1
CASSLEANTYNEQFF | TGCGCCAGCAGCTTGGAAGCTAACACCTACAATGAGCAGTTCTTC | TRBV5-1 | NA | TRBJ2-1 | NA
CASRSITGPNTQYF | TGTGCCAGCAGGTCGATTACAGGTCCCAATACGCAGTATTTT | TRBV5-5 | once | TRBJ2-3 | NA
CASSLVRGVDSGNTIYF | TGTGCCAGCAGCTTGGTTCGGGGGGTAGATTCTGGAAACACCATATATTTT | TRBV5-5 | NA | TRBJ1-3 | NA
CASSSGTRKETQYF | TGTGCCAGCAGCTCCGGGACAAGAAAAGAGACCCAGTACTTC | TRBV7-3 | NA | TRBJ2-5 | NA
CASSVPTENTGELFF | TGTGCCAGCAGCGTCCCCACAGAGAACACCGGGGAGCTGTTTTTT | TRBV7-9 | NA | TRBJ2-2 | NA
CASSVGVGTEAFF | TGTGCCAGCAGTGTGGGGGTGGGCACTGAAGCTTTCTTT | TRBV9 | few | TRBJ1-1 | NA
CASSAGTAYNEQFF | TGTGCCAGTAGTGCCGGGACCGCTTACAATGAGCAGTTCTTC | TRBV19 | NA | TRBJ2-1 | NA
CASSPEVGGSNTEAFF | TGTGCCAGCAGTCCAGAGGTAGGGGGAAGTAACACTGAAGCTTTCTTT | TRBV27 | NA | TRBJ1-1 | NA
CASSAGLAGGDGWTGELFF | TGCGCCAGCAGCGCGGGACTAGCGGGAGGTGATGGCTGGACCGGGGAGCTGTTTTTT | TRBV5-1 | NA | TRBJ2-2 | TRBD2
CASSVGLGKYEQYF | TGCGCCAGCAGCGTGGGACTAGGGAAATACGAGCAGTACTTC | TRBV10-2 | few | TRBJ2-7 | TRBD2
CASSYSGGPTDTQYF | TGTGCCAGCAGTTACTCAGGGGGCCCCACAGATACGCAGTATTTT | TRBV6-5 | NA | TRBJ2-3 | TRBD1
CASSGTSSAGELFF | TGCGCCAGCAGTGGGACTAGCTCAGCCGGGGAGCTGTTTTTT | TRBV10-2 | NA | TRBJ2-2 | TRBD2